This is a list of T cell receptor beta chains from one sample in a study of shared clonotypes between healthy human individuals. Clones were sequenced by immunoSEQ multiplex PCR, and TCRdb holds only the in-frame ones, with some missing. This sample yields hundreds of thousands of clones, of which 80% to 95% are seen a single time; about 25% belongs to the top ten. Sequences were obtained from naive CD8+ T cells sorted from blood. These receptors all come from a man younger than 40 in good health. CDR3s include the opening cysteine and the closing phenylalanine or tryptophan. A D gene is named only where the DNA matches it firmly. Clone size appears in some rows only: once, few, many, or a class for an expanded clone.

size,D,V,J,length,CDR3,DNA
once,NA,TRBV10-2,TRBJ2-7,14,CASSTSGSDYEQYF,TGCGCCAGCAGCACCAGCGGGTCCGACTACGAGCAGTACTTC
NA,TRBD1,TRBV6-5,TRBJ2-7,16,CASSYPDRQGIYEQYF,TGTGCCAGCAGTTACCCTGACAGACAGGGAATCTACGAGCAGTACTTC
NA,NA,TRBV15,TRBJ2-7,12,CATSSMGYEQYF,TGTGCCACCAGCTCCATGGGGTACGAGCAGTACTTC
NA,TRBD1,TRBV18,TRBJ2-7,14,CASSPPDRADEQYF,TGTGCCAGCTCGCCGCCGGACAGGGCTGACGAGCAGTACTTC
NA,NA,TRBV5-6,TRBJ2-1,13,CASSPPPANEQFF,TGTGCCAGCAGCCCCCCCCCTGCCAATGAGCAGTTCTTC
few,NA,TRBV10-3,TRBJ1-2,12,CAIQDGSGGYTF,TGTGCCATCCAGGACGGATCAGGTGGCTACACCTTC
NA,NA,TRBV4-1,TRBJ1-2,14,CASSQETAVDGYTF,TGCGCCAGCAGCCAAGAAACAGCCGTAGATGGCTACACCTTC
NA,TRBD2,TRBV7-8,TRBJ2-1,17,CASSLVRGLAGWNEQFF,TGTGCCAGCAGCTTAGTTAGGGGACTAGCGGGATGGAATGAGCAGTTCTTC
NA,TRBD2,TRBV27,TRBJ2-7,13,CASSDSLAGVQYF,TGTGCCAGCAGTGATTCCCTAGCGGGAGTGCAGTACTTC
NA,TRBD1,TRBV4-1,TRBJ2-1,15,CASSQVRTGNNEQFF,TGCGCCAGCAGCCAAGTTAGGACAGGGAACAATGAGCAGTTCTTC
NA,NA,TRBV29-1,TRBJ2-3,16,CSVEGIAGVSTDTQYF,TGCAGCGTTGAAGGAATAGCAGGGGTCAGCACAGATACGCAGTATTTT
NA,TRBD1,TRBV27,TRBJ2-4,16,CASSLFGTGPGNIQYF,TGTGCCAGCAGTTTATTTGGGACAGGGCCAGGGAACATTCAGTACTTC
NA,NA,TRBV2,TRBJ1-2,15,CASSEGEGQIYGYTF,TGTGCCAGCAGTGAAGGGGAGGGACAAATCTATGGCTACACCTTC
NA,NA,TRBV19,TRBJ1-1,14,CASSPLPRDTEAFF,TGTGCCAGTAGTCCCTTACCGCGGGACACTGAAGCTTTCTTT
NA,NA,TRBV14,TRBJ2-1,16,CASSQGPWGRSDEQFF,TGTGCCAGCAGCCAAGGGCCCTGGGGTCGATCGGATGAGCAGTTCTTC
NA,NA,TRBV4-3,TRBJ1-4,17,CASSQGPSGRPNEKLFF,TGCGCCAGCAGCCAAGGGCCGAGTGGCAGGCCTAATGAAAAACTGTTTTTT
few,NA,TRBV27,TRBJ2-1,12,CASSLIGDEQFF,TGTGCCAGCAGTTTAATTGGCGATGAGCAGTTCTTC
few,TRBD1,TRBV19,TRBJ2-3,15,CASSIGQGARDTQYF,TGTGCCAGTAGTATCGGACAGGGGGCGAGAGATACGCAGTATTTT
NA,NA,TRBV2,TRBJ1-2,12,CASSGRKRGYTF,TGTGCCAGTTCGGGCCGTAAGCGTGGCTACACCTTC
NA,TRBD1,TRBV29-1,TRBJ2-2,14,CSVAGTANTGELFF,TGCAGCGTTGCAGGGACAGCGAACACCGGGGAGCTGTTTTTT
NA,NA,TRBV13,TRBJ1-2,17,CASSPEPGLKVGYGYTF,TGTGCCAGCAGCCCCGAACCGGGCCTCAAGGTCGGCTATGGCTACACCTTC
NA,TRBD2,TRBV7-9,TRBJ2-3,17,CASSLEELAGTTDTQYF,TGTGCCAGCAGCTTAGAAGAACTAGCGGGTACCACAGATACGCAGTATTTT
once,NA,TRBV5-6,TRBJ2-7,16,CASSPVGQYSLYEQYF,TGTGCCAGCAGCCCCGTGGGTCAATACTCGCTCTACGAGCAGTACTTC
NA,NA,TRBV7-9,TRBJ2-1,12,CASSSRLNEQFF,TGTGCCAGCAGCTCCCGGTTGAATGAGCAGTTCTTC
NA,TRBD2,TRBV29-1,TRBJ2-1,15,CSVELAESSYNEQFF,TGCAGCGTTGAGCTAGCGGAGAGCTCCTACAATGAGCAGTTCTTC
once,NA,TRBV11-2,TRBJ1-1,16,CASSSQISHENTEAFF,TGTGCCAGCAGCTCCCAAATTTCGCACGAGAACACTGAAGCTTTCTTT
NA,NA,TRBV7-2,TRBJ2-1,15,CASSHGIRSYNEQFF,TGTGCCAGCAGCCACGGGATTAGATCCTACAATGAGCAGTTCTTC
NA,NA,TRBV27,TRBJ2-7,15,CASSLGAGTAYEQYF,TGTGCCAGCAGTTTAGGGGCCGGGACTGCCTACGAGCAGTACTTC
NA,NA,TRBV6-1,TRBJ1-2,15,CASSGGGRFRYGYTF,TGTGCCAGCTCTGGGGGGGGCAGGTTTCGATATGGCTACACCTTC
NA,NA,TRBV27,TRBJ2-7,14,CASSGDGNSYEQYF,TGTGCCAGCAGTGGGGACGGCAACTCCTACGAGCAGTACTTC
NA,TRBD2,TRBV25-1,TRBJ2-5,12,CASRSGKETQYF,TGTGCCAGCAGGAGCGGGAAAGAGACCCAGTACTTC
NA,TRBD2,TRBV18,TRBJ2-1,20,CASSAGVTGGSTITYNEQFF,TGTGCCAGCTCAGCGGGGGTTACGGGAGGGTCGACTATTACTTACAATGAGCAGTTCTTC
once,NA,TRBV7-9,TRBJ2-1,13,CASSLEDSSEQFF,TGTGCCAGCAGCTTAGAGGACAGTAGTGAGCAGTTCTTC
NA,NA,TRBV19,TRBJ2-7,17,CASSRFFGTLNPDEQYF,TGTGCCAGTAGCCGCTTCTTCGGGACACTCAATCCCGACGAGCAGTACTTC
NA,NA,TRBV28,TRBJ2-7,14,CASSNREFHHEQYF,TGTGCCAGCAGCAATAGGGAGTTTCACCACGAGCAGTACTTC
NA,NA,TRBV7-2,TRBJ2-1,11,CASTPSHEQFF,TGTGCCAGCACACCTAGCCATGAGCAGTTCTTC
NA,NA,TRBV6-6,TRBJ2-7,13,CASSRGNPYEQYF,TGTGCCAGCAGTAGGGGTAACCCCTACGAGCAGTACTTC
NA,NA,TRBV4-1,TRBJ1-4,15,CASSQEPGVQEKLFF,TGCGCCAGCAGCCAAGAACCAGGGGTACAGGAAAAACTGTTTTTT
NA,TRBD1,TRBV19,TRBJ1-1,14,CASSPLGQDTEAFF,TGTGCCAGTAGTCCACTCGGACAGGACACTGAAGCTTTCTTT
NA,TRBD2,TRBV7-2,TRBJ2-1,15,CASSVGTSGYNEQFF,TGTGCCAGCAGCGTCGGGACTAGCGGCTACAATGAGCAGTTCTTC
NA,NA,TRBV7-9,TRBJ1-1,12,CASSSRDTEAFF,TGTGCCAGCAGCTCGCGGGACACTGAAGCTTTCTTT
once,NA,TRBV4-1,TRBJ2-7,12,CASSQVGYEQYF,TGCGCCAGCAGCCAAGTAGGCTACGAGCAGTACTTC
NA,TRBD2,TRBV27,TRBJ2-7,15,CASRPLAGGEGEQYF,TGTGCCAGCAGACCACTAGCGGGAGGGGAGGGGGAGCAGTACTTC
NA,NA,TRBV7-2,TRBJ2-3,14,CASSLSSGADTQYF,TGTGCCAGCAGCTTATCGTCAGGGGCAGATACGCAGTATTTT
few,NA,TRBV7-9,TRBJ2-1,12,CASSLTLNEQFF,TGTGCCAGCAGCTTAACCCTCAATGAGCAGTTCTTC
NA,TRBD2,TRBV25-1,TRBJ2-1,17,CASSEFGLAGVDNEQFF,TGTGCCAGCAGTGAATTCGGGCTAGCGGGAGTTGACAATGAGCAGTTCTTC
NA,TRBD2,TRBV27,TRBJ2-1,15,CASSPMSGGYNEQFF,TGTGCCAGCAGCCCTATGAGCGGGGGTTACAATGAGCAGTTCTTC
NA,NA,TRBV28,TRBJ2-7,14,CASSSEGRSYEQYF,TGTGCCAGCAGTTCCGAGGGACGTTCCTACGAGCAGTACTTC